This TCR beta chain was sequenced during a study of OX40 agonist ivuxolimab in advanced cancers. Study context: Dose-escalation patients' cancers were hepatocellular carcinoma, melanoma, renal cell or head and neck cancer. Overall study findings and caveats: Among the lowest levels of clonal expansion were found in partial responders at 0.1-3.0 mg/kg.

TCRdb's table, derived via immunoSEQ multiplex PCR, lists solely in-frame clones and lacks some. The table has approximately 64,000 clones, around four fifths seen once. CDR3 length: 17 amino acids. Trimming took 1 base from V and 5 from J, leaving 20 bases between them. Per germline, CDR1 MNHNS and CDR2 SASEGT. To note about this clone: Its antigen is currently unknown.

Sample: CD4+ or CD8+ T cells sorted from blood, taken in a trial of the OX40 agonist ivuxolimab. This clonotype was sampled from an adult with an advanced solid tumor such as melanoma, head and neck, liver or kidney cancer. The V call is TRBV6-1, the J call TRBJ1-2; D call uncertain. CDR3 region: CASSEDIVSGGRYGYTF. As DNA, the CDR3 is TGTGCCAGCAGTGAAGATATCGTTTCGGGCGGAAGATATGGCTACACCTTC.